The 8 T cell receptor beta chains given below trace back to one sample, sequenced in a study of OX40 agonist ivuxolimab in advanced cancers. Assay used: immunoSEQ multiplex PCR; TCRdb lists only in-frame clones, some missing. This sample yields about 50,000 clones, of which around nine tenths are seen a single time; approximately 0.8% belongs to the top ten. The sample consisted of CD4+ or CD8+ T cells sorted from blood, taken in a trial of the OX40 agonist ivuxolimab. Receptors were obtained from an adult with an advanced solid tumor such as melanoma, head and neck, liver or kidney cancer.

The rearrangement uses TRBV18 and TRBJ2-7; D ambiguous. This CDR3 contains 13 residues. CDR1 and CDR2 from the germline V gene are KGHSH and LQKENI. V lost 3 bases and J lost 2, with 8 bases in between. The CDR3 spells CASSPPSTYEQYF. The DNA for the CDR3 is TGTGCCAGCTCACCCCCCTCAACCTACGAGCAGTACTTC.

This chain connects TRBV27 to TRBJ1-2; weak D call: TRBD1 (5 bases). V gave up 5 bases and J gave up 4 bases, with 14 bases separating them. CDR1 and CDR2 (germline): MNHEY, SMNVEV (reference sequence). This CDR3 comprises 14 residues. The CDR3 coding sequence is TGTGCCAGCAGTCGGCAAGGGGAGGGCTATGGCTACACCTTC. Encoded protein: CASSRQGEGYGYTF.

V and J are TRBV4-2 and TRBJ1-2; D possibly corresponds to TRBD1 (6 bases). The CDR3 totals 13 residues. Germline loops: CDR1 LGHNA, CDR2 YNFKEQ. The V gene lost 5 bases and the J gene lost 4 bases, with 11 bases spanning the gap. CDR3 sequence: CASSLATGYGYTF. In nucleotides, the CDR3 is TGTGCCAGCAGCTTGGCGACAGGCTATGGCTACACCTTC.

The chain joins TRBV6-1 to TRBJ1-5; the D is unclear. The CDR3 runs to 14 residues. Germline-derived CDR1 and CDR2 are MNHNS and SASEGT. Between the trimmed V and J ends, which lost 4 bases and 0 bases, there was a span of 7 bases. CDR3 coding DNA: TGTGCCAGCAGTGGGCAGTATAGCAATCAGCCCCAGCATTTT. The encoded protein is CASSGQYSNQPQHF.

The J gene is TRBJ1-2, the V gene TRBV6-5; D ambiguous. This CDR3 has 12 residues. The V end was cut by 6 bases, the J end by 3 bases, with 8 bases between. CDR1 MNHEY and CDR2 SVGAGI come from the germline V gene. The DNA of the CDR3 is TGTGCCAGCAGCTCCGACGACTATGGCTACACCTTC. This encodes CASSSDDYGYTF.

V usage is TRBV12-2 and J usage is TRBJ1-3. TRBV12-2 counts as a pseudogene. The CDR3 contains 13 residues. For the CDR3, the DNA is TGTGCAAGTCGTCTTCCCTCTGGAAACACCATATATTTT. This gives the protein CASRLPSGNTIYF.

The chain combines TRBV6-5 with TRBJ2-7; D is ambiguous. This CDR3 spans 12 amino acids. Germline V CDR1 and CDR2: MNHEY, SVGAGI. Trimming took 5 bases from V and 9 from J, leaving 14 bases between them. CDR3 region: CASSRTPSRQYF. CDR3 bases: TGTGCCAGCAGTCGTACCCCGTCCCGGCAGTACTTC.

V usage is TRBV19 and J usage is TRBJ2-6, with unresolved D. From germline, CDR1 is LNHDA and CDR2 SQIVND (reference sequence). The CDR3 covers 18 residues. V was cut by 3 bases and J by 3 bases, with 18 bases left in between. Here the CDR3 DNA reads TGTGCCAGTAGTATCCCCTATGCAAGTCCTAGTGGGGCCAACGTCCTGACTTTC. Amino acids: CASSIPYASPSGANVLTF.